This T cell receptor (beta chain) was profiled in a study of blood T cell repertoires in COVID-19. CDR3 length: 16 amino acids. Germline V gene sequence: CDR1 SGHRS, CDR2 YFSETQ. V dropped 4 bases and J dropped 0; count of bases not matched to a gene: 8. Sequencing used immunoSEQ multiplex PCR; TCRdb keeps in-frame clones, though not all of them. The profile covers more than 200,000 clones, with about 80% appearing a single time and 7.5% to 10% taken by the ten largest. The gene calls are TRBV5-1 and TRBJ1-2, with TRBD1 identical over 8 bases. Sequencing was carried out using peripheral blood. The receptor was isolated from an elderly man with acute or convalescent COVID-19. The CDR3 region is CASSRSTGGSNYGYTF. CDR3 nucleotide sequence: TGCGCCAGCAGCCGGAGCACAGGGGGGTCTAACTATGGCTACACCTTC.